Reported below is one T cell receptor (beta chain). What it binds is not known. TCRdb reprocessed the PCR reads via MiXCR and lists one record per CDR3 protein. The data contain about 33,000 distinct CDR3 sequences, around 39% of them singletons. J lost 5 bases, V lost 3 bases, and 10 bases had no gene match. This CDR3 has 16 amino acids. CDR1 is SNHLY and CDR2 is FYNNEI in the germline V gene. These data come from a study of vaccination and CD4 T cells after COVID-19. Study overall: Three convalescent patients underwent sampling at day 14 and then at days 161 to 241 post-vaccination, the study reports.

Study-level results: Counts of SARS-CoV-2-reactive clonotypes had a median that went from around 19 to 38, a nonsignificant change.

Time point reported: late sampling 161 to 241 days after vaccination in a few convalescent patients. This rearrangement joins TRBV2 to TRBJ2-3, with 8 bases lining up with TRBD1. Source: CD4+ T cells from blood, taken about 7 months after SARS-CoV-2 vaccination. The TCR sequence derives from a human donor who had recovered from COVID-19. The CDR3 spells CASSDLVRGRGDTQYF. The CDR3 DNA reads TGTGCCAGCAGTGATCTGGTCAGGGGGCGTGGAGATACGCAGTATTTT.